This TCR beta chain was sequenced in a study of blood T cell repertoires in COVID-19 (dated by TCRdb to about 2020). Study-level background: The collaborator samples originated in the United States, Italy and Spain and spanned the acute and convalescent phases of COVID-19. The material from the prospective study consisted of cDNA or gDNA derived from T cells, B-cell-depleted T cells, or PBMCs. Deeply sampled blood TCRbeta repertoires from subjects exposed to, actively infected with, or recovered from COVID-19 were included in the dataset. The repertoires were released in a freely available public database meant as a resource for research on the immune response to SARS-CoV-2. The samples were drawn from the first 160 participants of the ongoing ImmuneRACE study and from 1,254 subjects provided by 6 global collaborators. Sample metadata almost always included a de-identified subject ID, COVID-19 status, age in years and sex. Where available, HLA class I and class II types were taken from metadata supplied by the sample provider and were not determined by assay-based typing. Overall study results and their limits: How much clinical and demographic metadata was included differed by source and by participant, and the metadata was provided uncurated.

Worth noting for this clone: The target of this receptor is not known. Base quality data are lacking; no much larger clone is found one base away.

TCRbeta CDR3 regions were amplified from genomic DNA using the immunoSEQ Assay, a bias-controlled multiplex PCR. Under the source paper's analysis protocol: Nucleated cell counts per sample were estimated from amplification of reference gene primers within the assay. To quantify the absolute abundance of each unique TCRbeta CDR3 rearrangement, sequence reads were collapsed and filtered. Productive Simpson clonality was computed per sample as the square root of Simpson's diversity index over productive rearrangements. The clones in this table, taken by TCRdb from immuneACCESS, are in-frame only. Not every clone is retained; where verified, under half of the shortfall comes from an unresolved V gene, and the cause of the rest is unknown. D and trimming were read from the DNA, whereas the V and J calls and clone size are those reported in that table. The table for this sample lists about 210,000 clones; about 91% of them were counted only once. About 5% of the sample lies in the top ten.

V is clipped by 5 bases and J by 7 bases, and the sequence between their germline boundaries is 20 bases long. The cysteine opens and the phenylalanine closes a CDR3 of 15 amino acids. Only CDR3 DNA is held: 45 bases, read in frame from base 1. CDR1 LNHDA and CDR2 SQIVND are derived from the germline V gene (reference sequence). Each collaborating institution followed its own protocols to collect whole blood in K2EDTA tubes. Collaborator samples were shipped for TCRbeta analysis as frozen whole blood, isolated PBMCs, or DNA extracted from either sample type. The rearrangement combines TRBV19 with TRBJ1-1; possibly the D gene is TRBD1, per 6 matching bases. This clonotype was obtained from a woman aged 40 to 50 with acute or convalescent COVID-19. The sequenced sample was peripheral blood. The CDR3 region: CASSRGGRGGREAFF. The DNA sequence is given as TGTGCCAGTAGTCGAGGAGGCCGGGGGGGCCGTGAAGCTTTCTTT.